The following is a T cell receptor beta chain sequence with its context. The data derive from a study of response to subunit inactivated influenza vaccine. Germline V gene lookup returns CDR1 SQVTM and CDR2 ANQGSEA. The CDR3 runs to 13 residues. The V and J ends lost 6 bases and 7 bases respectively, with 18 bases between them. TCRdb reprocessed the RT-PCR reads with MiXCR, giving one entry per CDR3 protein. Of approximately 680,000 distinct CDR3 sequences in the sample, 15% to 17% were seen once. The TCR was taken from a man over 45 who received an inactivated influenza vaccine. The specimen was PBMCs from blood, collected 12 days after vaccination. This rearrangement joins TRBV29-1 to TRBJ1-1; TRBD1 might be the D (5 bases). CDR3 coding DNA: TGCAGCGTCTTTTTCGGAGGGGTTCATGAAGCTTTCTTT. This translates into CSVFFGGVHEAFF.